These 16 T cell receptor beta chains were all obtained from the same sample, sequenced in a study of shared clonotypes between healthy human individuals. Profiling relied on immunoSEQ multiplex PCR, and the TCRdb table lists in-frame clones only, not all of them. This table has fewer than 3 million clones, just under 95% appearing once. The specimen sequenced was naive CD4+ T cells from PBMCs. Subset noted: CD45RA+ positively selected. The source is a man younger than 35 in good health. Some clones in this sample may be carry-over from other donors' samples.

The chain links TRBV7-2 to TRBJ2-4; D may correspond to TRBD1 or TRBD2 (7 bases each). With 5 bases removed from V and 4 bases from J, the gap between germline ends came to 15 bases. Germline V CDR1 and CDR2: SGHTA, FQGNSA. The CDR3 loop spans 15 amino acids. CDR3 amino acids: CASSRAGQSKNIQYF. The CDR3 region has the DNA TGTGCCAGCAGCCGAGCGGGACAGTCTAAAAACATTCAGTACTTC.

The chain joins TRBV7-9 to TRBJ1-3, with D uncertain. The germline CDR1 and CDR2 sequences are SEHNR and FQNEAQ (reference sequence). V shed 5 bases and J shed 7 bases, with 27 bases lying between them. The CDR3 sequence is 18 residues long. The CDR3 spells CASSHSDVVGVIRNTIYF. The CDR3 nucleotides are TGTGCCAGCAGCCACTCAGACGTGGTCGGGGTCATTAGGAACACCATATATTTT.

The chain couples TRBV19 to TRBJ1-4, with no clear D. There are 13 residues in the CDR3. Germline lookup yields CDR1 LNHDA and CDR2 SQIVND (reference sequence). V dropped 3 bases and J dropped 7 bases, with 9 bases sitting between them. The CDR3 DNA sequence: TGTGCCAGTAGTATCCGGTCGGGTGAAAAACTGTTTTTT. This gives the protein CASSIRSGEKLFF.

This sequence joins TRBV18 and TRBJ2-1, with TRBD2 matching over 8 bases. V lost 4 bases, J lost 7 bases, and 9 bases stayed unmatched. The CDR3 runs to 15 residues. CDR1 is KGHSH and CDR2 is LQKENI in the germline V gene. The CDR3 here is CASSQYERGINEQFF. CDR3 coding DNA: TGTGCCAGCTCACAGTATGAGCGGGGGATTAATGAGCAGTTCTTC. The variable domain in full, with the rest retrieved from reference TRBV18 and TRBJ2-1, is NAGVMQNPRHLVRRRGQEARLRCSPMKGHSHVYWYRQLPEEGLKFMVYLQKENIIDESGMPKERFSAEFPKEGPSILRIQQVVRGDSAAYFCASSQYERGINEQFFGPGTRLTVL.

J is TRBJ1-5 and V is TRBV15; possible D gene TRBD1, 5 bases. CDR1 LNHNV and CDR2 YYDKDF come from the germline V gene (reference sequence). V was shortened by 3 bases and J by 4 bases, with 10 bases between the two germline ends. The CDR3 covers 14 residues. The CDR3 DNA reads TGTGCCACCAGCAGTACAAACAGGAATCAGCCCCAGCATTTT. Translation gives CATSSTNRNQPQHF.

This chain joins TRBV10-3 and TRBJ1-5; D may be TRBD1 (6 bases). The V end was cut by 1 base, the J end by 7 bases, with 14 bases between. This CDR3 is 15 amino acids long. The germline V gene has CDR1 ENHRY and CDR2 SYGVKD. The CDR3 spells CAISEYGGAFQPQHF. The DNA of the CDR3 is TGTGCCATCAGTGAGTATGGGGGCGCTTTCCAGCCCCAGCATTTT.

The V call is TRBV11-2, the J call TRBJ1-1; D is perhaps TRBD1 (6 bases). This CDR3 comprises 14 residues. The germline V gene has CDR1 SGHAT and CDR2 FQNNGV. Trimming removed 5 bases at V and 3 bases at J, with 13 bases between. The CDR3 DNA reads TGTGCCAGCAGCAAAGGACAGTGGGACACTGAAGCTTTCTTT. This encodes CASSKGQWDTEAFF.

Comments on this clone: Its ends do not fully match the called genes, so a read error is possible. The chain has TRBV5-4 and TRBJ2-3, with a weak D call TRBD2 (6 bases). This CDR3 region has 14 residues. Germline CDR1 reads SGHNT; CDR2 reads YYREEE (reference sequence). The CDR3 DNA sequence: TGTGCCAGCAACACTCTTGGGAGGTCAGAAACGCAGTATTTT. This encodes CASNTLGRSETQYF.

This clone was observed once. The V and J genes are TRBV19 and TRBJ2-3; no clear D. The CDR3 totals 15 residues. CDR1 is LNHDA and CDR2 is SQIVND in the germline V gene (reference sequence). V lost 6 bases and J lost 1, with 14 bases in between. The CDR3 spells CASSPTTQRTDTQYF. CDR3 coding DNA: TGTGCCAGTAGCCCCACGACACAACGCACAGATACGCAGTATTTT.

The J gene is TRBJ1-1, the V gene TRBV19; D unresolved. Per germline, CDR1 LNHDA and CDR2 SQIVND (reference sequence). The CDR3 loop spans 16 amino acids. V was cut by 0 bases and J by 5 bases, with 16 bases left in between. The CDR3 protein is CASSIDPLMVGTEAFF. In DNA, the CDR3 is TGTGCCAGTAGTATAGACCCCCTTATGGTTGGGACTGAAGCTTTCTTT.

This chain links TRBV6-1 with TRBJ1-6; no definite D call. The CDR3 loop spans 16 amino acids. The germline V and J ends were trimmed by 0 bases and 5 bases, with 11 bases remaining between them. The germline V gene has CDR1 MNHNS and CDR2 SASEGT. The CDR3 DNA follows: TGTGCCAGCAGTGAAGCAACCCGGGTCGATAATTCACCCCTCCACTTT. It specifies CASSEATRVDNSPLHF.

V gene TRBV25-1 combines with J gene TRBJ2-3; D tentatively reads TRBD1 or TRBD2 (5 bases each). Trimming left V 6 bases short and J 2 bases short, with 24 bases between. The CDR3 loop spans 18 amino acids. Per the germline V gene, CDR1 is MGHDK and CDR2 is SYGVNS. The CDR3: CASRAGTSNLPYTDTQYF. The DNA of the CDR3 is TGTGCCAGCAGGGCCGGGACCAGCAACCTACCCTACACAGATACGCAGTATTTT.

The chain is built from TRBV11-2 and TRBJ2-7; the match to TRBD2 covers 9 bases. Per the germline V gene, CDR1 is SGHAT and CDR2 is FQNNGV. The CDR3 loop spans 15 amino acids. Trimming at V came to 2 bases and at J to 3 bases, leaving 5 bases not matched to a gene. The CDR3 coding sequence is TGTGCCAGCAGCTTACTCTCTAGCGGGGTCTACGAGCAGTACTTC. It encodes CASSLLSSGVYEQYF.

This clone has a single count. CDR3 sequence (DNA): TGTGCCAGCAGGGACAGGGGGCCCGATGAGCAGTTCTTC. It is translated as CASRDRGPDEQFF. The chain joins TRBV27 to TRBJ2-1; TRBD1 matches 11 bases. Trimming at V came to 6 bases and at J to 8 bases, leaving 3 bases not matched to a gene. Germline lookup yields CDR1 MNHEY and CDR2 SMNVEV (reference sequence). This CDR3 contains 13 residues.

The gene calls are TRBV28 and TRBJ2-1; the match to TRBD1 covers 9 bases. The ends lost 8 bases at V and 7 bases at J; junction bases unmatched: 9. The CDR3 contains 14 residues. Germline V CDR1 and CDR2: MDHEN, SYDVKM. This CDR3 reads CASLNRGPRNEQFF. Here the CDR3 DNA reads TGTGCCAGCCTGAACAGGGGGCCTCGGAATGAGCAGTTCTTC.

A note on this clone: The identical CDR3 is also encoded by other nucleotide sequences in the sample. The CDR3: CASSLRTSGIQETQYF. CDR3 in DNA: TGCGCCAGCAGCTTAAGGACTAGCGGGATACAAGAGACCCAGTACTTC. The chain employs TRBV5-1 and TRBJ2-5, with 12 bases that match TRBD2. Germline CDR1 and CDR2: SGHRS and YFSETQ. J was trimmed by 2 bases and V by 2 bases; bases with no gene match: 4. This CDR3 spans 16 amino acids. Variable domain in full (rest from reference TRBV5-1 and TRBJ2-5): KAGVTQTPRYLIKTRGQQVTLSCSPISGHRSVSWYQQTPGQGLQFLFEYFSETQRNKGNFPGRFSGRQFSNSRSEMNVSTLELGDSALYLCASSLRTSGIQETQYFGPGTRLLVL.